These T cell receptor beta chains were read from a single sample in a study of response to subunit inactivated influenza vaccine. TCRdb itself ran the RT-PCR reads through MiXCR, one entry per CDR3 protein. The sample records about 650,000 distinct CDR3 sequences, 11% to 15% being singletons. The input for sequencing was PBMCs from blood, taken approximately 15 days before vaccination. The receptors derive from a man aged 50 or older who received an inactivated influenza vaccine. Both conserved end residues are part of each CDR3. The D gene is left open where the match is weak. Part of the rows lack a size; the others show once, few, many or a class for expanded clones.

clone_size | j_call | d_call | v_call | cdr3_nt | cdr3_aa
few | TRBJ2-7 | TRBD1 | TRBV4-1 | TGCGCCAGCAGCCGAGGGACAGGATGGTCCTACGAGCAGTACTTC | CASSRGTGWSYEQYF
many | TRBJ2-1 | NA | TRBV6-1 | TGTGCCAGCAGTCCCGGGATGGGACCTTACAATGAGCAGTTCTTC | CASSPGMGPYNEQFF
few | TRBJ2-7 | TRBD1 | TRBV28 | TGTGCCAGCAGGAGACAGGGGGACTCCTACGAGCAGTACTTC | CASRRQGDSYEQYF
many | TRBJ2-3 | TRBD2 | TRBV20-1 | TGCAGTGCTAGGGGACTAGACCTCACAGATACGCAGTATTTT | CSARGLDLTDTQYF
many | TRBJ2-2 | NA | TRBV6-1 | TGTGCCAGCCGCCTACAGGGGAACACCGGGGAGCTGTTTTTT | CASRLQGNTGELFF
few | TRBJ2-7 | TRBD2 | TRBV7-8 | TGTGCCAGCAGCTTACCGCGAATGCTAGCGGACCCCAAGGACGGCTACGAGCAGTACTTC | CASSLPRMLADPKDGYEQYF
NA | TRBJ2-1 | NA | TRBV5-1 | TGCGCCAGCAGCGTGACAGGCCAGGACTCCTACAATGAGCAGTTCTTC | CASSVTGQDSYNEQFF
many | TRBJ2-1 | NA | TRBV3-1 | TGTGCCAGCAGCCAAGAAGCCCACGGGGTTTCCTACAATGAGCAGTTCTTC | CASSQEAHGVSYNEQFF
few | TRBJ2-7 | NA | TRBV6-2/TRBV6-3 | TGTGCCAGCAGGTACGGGGGAAACGAGCAGTACTTC | CASRYGGNEQYF
NA | TRBJ2-3 | NA | TRBV19 | TGTGCCACAAACCACAGGAGGGGAGGGGGAGATACGCAGTATTTT | CATNHRRGGGDTQYF
few | TRBJ1-1 | NA | TRBV5-6 | TGTGCCAGCAGCTTGGAGGCAGCTGGGGCTTTCTTT | CASSLEAAGAFF
few | TRBJ1-1 | NA | TRBV7-9 | TGTGCCAGCAGCTTTGGCGGGGGGCGGGCTGAAGCTTTCTTT | CASSFGGGRAEAFF
few | TRBJ2-1 | NA | TRBV12-3/TRBV12-4 | TGTGCCAGCAGACAGGGCACCTACAATGAGCAGTTCTTC | CASRQGTYNEQFF
few | TRBJ1-5 | NA | TRBV4-2 | TGTGCCAGCAGCCAAGACGGGGGAACGGGGTATCAGCCCCAGCATTTT | CASSQDGGTGYQPQHF
many | TRBJ1-5 | TRBD1 | TRBV5-6 | TGTGCCAGCAGCTCATGGGCCAGGGGGCATCAGCCCCAGCATTTT | CASSSWARGHQPQHF